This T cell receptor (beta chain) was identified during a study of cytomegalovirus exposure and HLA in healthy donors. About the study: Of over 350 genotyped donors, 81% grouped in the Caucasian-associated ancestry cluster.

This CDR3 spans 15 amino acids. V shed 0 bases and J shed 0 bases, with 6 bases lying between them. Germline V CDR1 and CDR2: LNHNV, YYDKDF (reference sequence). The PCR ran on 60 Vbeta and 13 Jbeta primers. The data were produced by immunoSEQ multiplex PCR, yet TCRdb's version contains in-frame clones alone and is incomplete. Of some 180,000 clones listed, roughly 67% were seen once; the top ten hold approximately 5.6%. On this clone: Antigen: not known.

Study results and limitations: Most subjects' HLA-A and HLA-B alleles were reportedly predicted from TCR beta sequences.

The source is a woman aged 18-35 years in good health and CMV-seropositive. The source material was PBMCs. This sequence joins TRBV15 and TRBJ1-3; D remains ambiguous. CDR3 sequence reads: CATSRDSFSGNTIYF. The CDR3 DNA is TGTGCCACCAGCAGAGACAGTTTCTCTGGAAACACCATATATTTT.